This TCR beta chain stems from a study of cytomegalovirus exposure and HLA in healthy donors. At collection, donors were nominally healthy, but unrecorded immune exposures were probable. This PCR relied on a set of 60 Vbeta primers and 13 Jbeta primers. The protocol was immunoSEQ multiplex PCR, while the TCRdb copy is restricted to in-frame clones and leaves out a portion. The sample carries about 110,000 clones, 70% to 85% recorded once. The CDR3 consists of 13 residues. Germline assignment: CDR1 GTSNPN and CDR2 SVGIG (reference sequence). V lost 0 bases to trimming and J lost 4 bases, with 6 bases between them.

Material for sequencing was PBMCs. The chain recombines TRBV30 with TRBJ2-2; no clear D gene. This sequence was found in a woman aged 18 to 35 in good health and CMV-seronegative. CDR3 sequence (DNA): TGTGCCTGGAGTGTATACGGCACCGGGGAGCTGTTTTTT. Residues: CAWSVYGTGELFF.